The sequence of this TCR beta chain was determined in a study of T cell repertoires in cytomegalovirus infection. Study summary: From public TCR beta signatures came an indication of both CMV infection and matching HLA type. Notes on the study in general: Of the TCR beta families, the public ones yielded a cumulative frequency that identified carriers of CMV plus the relevant HLA.

This clonotype was counted many times. What it recognizes is unknown. TCRdb re-called the reads with MiXCR, one entry per CDR3 protein. The sample lists 500,000 to 600,000 distinct CDR3 sequences, approximately 17% occurring once. The J segment lost 7 bases and the V segment lost 5 bases, leaving 12 bases of the junction unmatched. The CDR3 has 15 amino acids. Germline values: CDR1 MNHEY, CDR2 SMNVEV (reference sequence). The rearrangement joins TRBV27 to TRBJ1-2, with 8 bases that match TRBD1. The receptor's source is a human donor in good health (CMV status not recorded). Some clones in this sample may be carry-over from other donors' samples. The sequenced sample was CD8+ T cells from PBMCs. CDR3 sequence (DNA): TGTGCCAGCAGTCCCACCCCGGACAGGGATGGTGGCTACACCTTC. It yields the protein CASSPTPDRDGGYTF.